The TCR beta chain described here comes from a study of blood T cell repertoires in COVID-19. Study context: Samples of COVID-19 (acute and convalescent) were obtained from the United States, Italy and Spain. Sources were T cells, B-cell-depleted T cells, or PBMCs; the material itself was cDNA or gDNA.

Source study methods: Counts of nucleated cells, estimated from reference gene primer amplification, were obtained. Only in-frame clones appear in the TCRdb table, and some are missing; sequencing was by immunoSEQ multiplex PCR. V, J and clone size derive from that table, while D and trimming were established from the DNA sequence. The sample records approximately 200,000 clones, about nine tenths being singletons. Unmatched junction bases numbered 8, after V lost 5 bases and J lost 3 bases. Looked up from germline, CDR1 is SEHNR and CDR2 is FQNEAQ (reference sequence). There are 16 residues in the CDR3.

The chain recombines TRBV7-9 with TRBJ1-5, with 9 bases fitting TRBD1. Sequencing was performed on peripheral blood. The sequence derives from a man between 50 and 59 years old with acute or convalescent COVID-19. The CDR3 nucleotides are TGTGCCAGCAGCCATTCCCGGGACAGGGCCAATCAGCCCCAGCATTTT. Its protein is CASSHSRDRANQPQHF.